Below, 18 T cell receptor beta chains from the same sample are listed, as sequenced in a study of T-cell memory formation after mild COVID-19. TCRdb recomputed calls from the 5' RACE reads with MiXCR, one row per CDR3 protein. Of approximately 340,000 distinct CDR3 sequences detected, 15% to 20% appear once; the ten largest clones hold around 24%. What was sequenced was PBMCs or a T cell subset sorted from them (not recorded which). The receptors derive from a man between 18 and 35 years old who had mild COVID-19 (a few samples of this study predate the infection). Cell type and time point are not known.

In this sample, this clonotype turned up many times. The J gene is TRBJ1-2, the V gene TRBV12-3 or TRBV12-4; no definite D call. Trimming took off 3 bases at V and 8 bases at J, with 10 bases between the two ends. The length of the CDR3 is 12 residues. The CDR3 here is CASSFVGNGYTF. CDR3 DNA: TGTGCCAGCAGTTTCGTGGGTAACGGCTACACCTTC.

This clonotype was counted ten times or more. This chain uses TRBV5-1 with TRBJ2-5; maybe TRBD2 (5 bases). Germline V CDR1 and CDR2: SGHRS, YFSETQ. CDR3 length equals 13 residues. Trimming removed 2 bases at V and 5 bases at J, with 10 bases between. The CDR3 bases are TGCGCCAGCAGCTTCGAGGGCGCGGAGACCCAGTACTTC. This encodes CASSFEGAETQYF.

There are a few counts of this clonotype. The V gene is TRBV20-1, the J gene TRBJ2-3, with 10 bases fitting TRBD2. V dropped 5 bases and J dropped 3; count of bases not matched to a gene: 5. In germline, CDR1 is DFQATT, CDR2 SNEGSKA (reference sequence). The CDR3 covers 14 residues. CDR3 protein: CSAPELAGTDTQYF. The CDR3 DNA reads TGCAGTGCTCCCGAACTAGCGGGGACAGATACGCAGTATTTT.

This clonotype was seen more than once but under ten times. The CDR3 DNA reads as TGCAGTGTACAGGGTTTGGGCAATCAGCCCCAGCATTTT. Its translation is CSVQGLGNQPQHF. The V and J genes are TRBV20-1 and TRBJ1-5, with TRBD1 as a possible D gene (6 bases). This CDR3 region has 13 residues. CDR1 DFQATT and CDR2 SNEGSKA come from the germline V gene (reference sequence). The V gene lost 7 bases and the J gene lost 2 bases, with 12 bases spanning the gap.

The chain joins TRBV20-1 to TRBJ2-2, with 14 bases that match TRBD2. There are 17 residues in the CDR3. V lost 6 bases and J lost 4; bases outside the gene matches: 10. Germline V CDR1 and CDR2: DFQATT, SNEGSKA (reference sequence). In nucleotides, the CDR3 is TGCAGTGCCCGACTAGCGGGGGGGCCTCCCGTCACCGGGGAGCTGTTTTTT. Protein product: CSARLAGGPPVTGELFF.

This clonotype occurred a few times. The CDR3 region is CASSYGQGGNEQFF. Written as DNA, the CDR3 is TGTGCCAGCAGTTATGGACAGGGCGGGAATGAGCAGTTCTTC. The J gene is TRBJ2-1, the V gene TRBV6-5, with 8 positions matching TRBD1. Germline V CDR1 and CDR2: MNHEY, SVGAGI. The ends lost 3 bases at V and 7 bases at J; junction bases unmatched: 5. The CDR3 is made up of 14 amino acids.

This chain joins TRBV4-1 and TRBJ2-7, with D hard to call. Germline V gene lookup returns CDR1 MGHRA and CDR2 YSYEKL. Trimming cost V 4 bases and J 6 bases, with 13 bases left between them. The CDR3 sequence is 13 residues long. CDR3 residues: CASSPPGGGEQYF. The DNA for the CDR3 is TGCGCCAGCAGCCCCCCAGGCGGCGGCGAGCAGTACTTC.

The chain employs TRBV6-5 and TRBJ1-6, with D possibly being TRBD1 (5 bases). Germline V lookup: CDR1 MNHEY, CDR2 SVGAGI. Between the trimmed V and J ends, which lost 0 bases and 9 bases, there was a span of 18 bases. The CDR3 loop spans 17 amino acids. The CDR3 sequence: CASSYSITQRGGSPLHF. The CDR3 DNA follows: TGTGCCAGCAGTTACTCGATTACGCAAAGGGGAGGTTCACCCCTCCACTTT.

This chain links TRBV5-1 with TRBJ1-1; tentative D call: TRBD1 (6 bases). Trimming stripped 6 bases from V and 0 bases from J, with 18 bases between. CDR1 and CDR2 (germline): SGHRS, YFSETQ. CDR3 size: 16 residues. The CDR3 region has the DNA TGCGCCAGCAACTGGGTTGGGGGGGCGATGAACACTGAAGCTTTCTTT. It codes for CASNWVGGAMNTEAFF.

This clonotype was detected a few times. CDR3 sequence reads: CASSEGDPNTGELFF. The DNA for the CDR3 is TGTGCCAGCAGCGAGGGGGATCCGAACACCGGGGAGCTGTTTTTT. The J gene is TRBJ2-2, the V gene TRBV9, with D maybe TRBD1 (6 bases). This CDR3 comprises 15 residues. Germline V gene lookup returns CDR1 SGDLS and CDR2 YYNGEE. V was trimmed by 3 bases and J by 0 bases, leaving 9 bases between them. The full variable domain, in which reference TRBV9 and TRBJ2-2 provide the parts outside the CDR3, is DSGVTQTPKHLITATGQRVTLRCSPRSGDLSVYWYQQSLDQGLQFLIQYYNGEERAKGNILERFSAQQFPDLHSELNLSSLELGDSALYFCASSEGDPNTGELFFGEGSRLTVL.

There are a few counts of this clonotype. The junction departs from the called germline gene at one end, perhaps through a read error. The chain employs TRBV7-8 and TRBJ2-1; 9 bases are shared with TRBD2. The germline V gene encodes CDR1 SGHVS and CDR2 FQNEAQ. CDR3 length: 18 residues. The CDR3 DNA reads as TGTGCCAGCAGATTAGGTTGGGATGTGCGGGGGGGCCGATCTGAGCAGTTCTTC. It translates to CASRLGWDVRGGRSEQFF.

This chain connects TRBV7-9 to TRBJ2-7, with D hard to call. Trimming left V 5 bases short and J 2 bases short, with 4 bases between. This CDR3 has 11 residues. Germline assignment: CDR1 SEHNR and CDR2 FQNEAQ (reference sequence). CDR3 DNA: TGTGCCAGCAGCCAAGCCTACGAGCAGTACGTC. As protein: CASSQAYEQYV.

This clonotype appeared a few times. This sequence joins TRBV11-2 and TRBJ2-4, with no clear D. Trimming took off 6 bases at V and 0 bases at J, with 12 bases between the two ends. The germline gives CDR1 SGHAT, CDR2 FQNNGV. This CDR3 has 15 amino acids. CDR3 nucleotide sequence: TGTGCCAGCAGTCCCCCGCGGCTAGCCAAAAACATTCAGTACTTC. It specifies CASSPPRLAKNIQYF. Full variable domain (rest looked up from reference TRBV11-2 and TRBJ2-4): EAGVAQSPRYKIIEKRQSVAFWCNPISGHATLYWYQQILGQGPKLLIQFQNNGVVDDSQLPKDRFSAERLKGVDSTLKIQPAKLEDSAVYLCASSPPRLAKNIQYFGAGTRLSVL.

Only a few counts were recorded for this clonotype. This chain uses TRBV16 with TRBJ2-7; tentatively, D is TRBD1 (5 bases). The CDR3 covers 15 residues. Trimming took off 2 bases at V and 2 bases at J, with 13 bases between the two ends. Germline values: CDR1 KGHSY, CDR2 FQNENV. The CDR3 is CASSQQLDTTYEQYV. In nucleotides, the CDR3 is TGTGCCAGCAGCCAACAATTGGACACTACCTACGAGCAGTACGTC.

A word on this clonotype: An end of the junction differs from the germline gene, which may be a read error. The V gene is TRBV15, the J gene TRBJ2-1; 7 nucleotides align to TRBD1. The CDR3 runs to 17 residues. Germline V gene data show CDR1 as LNHNV and CDR2 as YYDKDF (reference sequence). CDR3 in DNA: TGTGCCGCCAGTAAGAACCGGGACAGCCATCTCTACAATGAGCAGTTCTTC. Amino acid sequence: CAASKNRDSHLYNEQFF.

This chain connects TRBV20-1 to TRBJ1-2; no clear D. The germline V gene encodes CDR1 DFQATT and CDR2 SNEGSKA (reference sequence). V lost 2 bases and J 4 bases, leaving 5 bases between the germline ends. The CDR3 totals 11 residues. CDR3 nucleotide sequence: TGCAGTGCTAGAAAACCCTATGGCTACACCTTC. Encoded protein: CSARKPYGYTF.

V is TRBV19 and J is TRBJ2-3; 8 positions agree with TRBD1. The germline gives CDR1 LNHDA, CDR2 SQIVND (reference sequence). J gave up 2 bases and V 6 bases, and 4 bases lay outside the gene matches. The CDR3 has 14 amino acids. The CDR3 DNA follows: TGTGCCAGTAGGCACCAGGGGGCCACAGATACGCAGTATTTT. Translation gives CASRHQGATDTQYF.

The chain uses TRBV16 and TRBJ1-1; D call uncertain. CDR1 and CDR2 (germline): KGHSY, FQNENV. CDR3 length: 12 amino acids. V was cut by 4 bases and J by 10 bases, with 13 bases left in between. This CDR3 is CASSPQVSGAFF. CDR3 bases: TGTGCCAGCAGCCCTCAGGTCTCAGGAGCTTTCTTT. Looking up the rest from reference TRBV16 and TRBJ1-1 gives the full variable domain: GEEVAQTPKHLVRGEGQKAKLYCAPIKGHSYVFWYQQVLKNEFKFLISFQNENVFDETGMPKERFSAKCLPNSPCSLEIQATKLEDSAVYFCASSPQVSGAFFGQGTRLTVV.